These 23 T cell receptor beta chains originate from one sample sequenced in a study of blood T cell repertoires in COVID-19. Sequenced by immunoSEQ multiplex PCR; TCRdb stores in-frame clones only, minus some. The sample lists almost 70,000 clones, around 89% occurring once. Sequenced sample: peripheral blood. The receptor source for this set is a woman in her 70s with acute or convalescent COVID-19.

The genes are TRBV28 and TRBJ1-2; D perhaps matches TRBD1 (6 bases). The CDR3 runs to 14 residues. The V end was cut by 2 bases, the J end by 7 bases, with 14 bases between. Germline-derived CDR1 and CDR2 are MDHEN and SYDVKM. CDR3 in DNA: TGTGCCAGCAGTTTAAACAGGTTACAGGGTGGCTACACCTTC. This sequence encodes CASSLNRLQGGYTF.

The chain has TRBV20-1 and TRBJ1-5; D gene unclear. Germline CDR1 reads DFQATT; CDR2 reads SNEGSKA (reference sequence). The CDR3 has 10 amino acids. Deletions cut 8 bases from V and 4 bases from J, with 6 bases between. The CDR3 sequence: CSSGNQPQHF. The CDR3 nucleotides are TGCAGTTCGGGTAATCAGCCCCAGCATTTT.

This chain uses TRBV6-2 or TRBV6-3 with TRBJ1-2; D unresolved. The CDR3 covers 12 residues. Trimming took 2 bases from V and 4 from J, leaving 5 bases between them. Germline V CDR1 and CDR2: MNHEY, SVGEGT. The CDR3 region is CASSYHSYGYTF. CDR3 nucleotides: TGTGCCAGCAGTTACCACAGCTATGGCTACACCTTC.

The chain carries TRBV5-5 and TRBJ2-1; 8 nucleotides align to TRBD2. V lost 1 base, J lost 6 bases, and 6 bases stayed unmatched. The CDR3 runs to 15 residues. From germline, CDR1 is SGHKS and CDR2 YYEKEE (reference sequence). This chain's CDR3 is CASSLSSGISNEQFF. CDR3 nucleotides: TGTGCCAGCAGCTTGAGTAGCGGGATTAGCAATGAGCAGTTCTTC.

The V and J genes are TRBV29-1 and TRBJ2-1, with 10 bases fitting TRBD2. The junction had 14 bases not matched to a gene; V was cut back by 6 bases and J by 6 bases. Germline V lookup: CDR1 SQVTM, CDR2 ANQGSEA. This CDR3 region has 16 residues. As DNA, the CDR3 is TGCAGCGTAGGTACCAGAAGCGGGAGGGCCGGCAATGAGCAGTTCTTC. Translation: CSVGTRSGRAGNEQFF.

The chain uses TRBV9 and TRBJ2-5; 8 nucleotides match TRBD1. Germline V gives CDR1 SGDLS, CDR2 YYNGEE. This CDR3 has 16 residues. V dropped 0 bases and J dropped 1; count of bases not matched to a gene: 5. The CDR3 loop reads CASSVALGQGQETQYF. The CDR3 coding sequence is TGTGCCAGCAGCGTAGCGCTTGGACAGGGCCAAGAGACCCAGTACTTC.

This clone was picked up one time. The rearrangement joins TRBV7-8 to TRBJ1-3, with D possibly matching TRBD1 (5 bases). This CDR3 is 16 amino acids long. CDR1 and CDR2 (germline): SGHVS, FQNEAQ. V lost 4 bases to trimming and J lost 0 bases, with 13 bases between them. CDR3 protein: CASSSKTASSGNTIYF. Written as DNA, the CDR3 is TGTGCCAGCAGCTCCAAGACAGCTTCCTCTGGAAACACCATATATTTT.

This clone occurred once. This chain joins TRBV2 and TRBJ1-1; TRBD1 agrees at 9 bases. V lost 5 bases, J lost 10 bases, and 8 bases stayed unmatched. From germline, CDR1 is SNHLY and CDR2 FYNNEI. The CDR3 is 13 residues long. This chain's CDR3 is CASSRDRESGAFF. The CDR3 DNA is TGTGCCAGCAGTCGGGACAGGGAGTCAGGAGCTTTCTTT.

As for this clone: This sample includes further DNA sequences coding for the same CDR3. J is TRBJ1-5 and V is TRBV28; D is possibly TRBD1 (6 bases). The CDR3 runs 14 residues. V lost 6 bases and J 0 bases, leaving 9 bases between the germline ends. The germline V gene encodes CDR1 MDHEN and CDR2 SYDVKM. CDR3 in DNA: TGTGCCAGCAGGCAGACAGGTAGCAATCAGCCCCAGCATTTT. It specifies CASRQTGSNQPQHF.

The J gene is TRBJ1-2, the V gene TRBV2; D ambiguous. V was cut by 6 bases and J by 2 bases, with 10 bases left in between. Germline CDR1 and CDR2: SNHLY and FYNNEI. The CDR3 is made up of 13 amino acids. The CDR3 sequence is CASRKDSNYGYTF. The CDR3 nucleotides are TGTGCCAGCAGAAAAGACTCAAACTATGGCTACACCTTC.

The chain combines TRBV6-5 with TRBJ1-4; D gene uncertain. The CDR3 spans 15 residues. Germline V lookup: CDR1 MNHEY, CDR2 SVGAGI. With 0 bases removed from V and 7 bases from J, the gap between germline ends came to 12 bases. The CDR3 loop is CASSYSGSAGEKLFF. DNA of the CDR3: TGTGCCAGCAGTTACTCAGGATCGGCAGGTGAAAAACTGTTTTTT.

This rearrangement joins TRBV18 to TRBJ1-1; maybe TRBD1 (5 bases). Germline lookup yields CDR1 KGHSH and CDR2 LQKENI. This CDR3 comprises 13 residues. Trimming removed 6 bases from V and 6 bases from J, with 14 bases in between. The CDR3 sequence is CASSQGLEAEAFF. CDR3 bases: TGTGCCAGCTCTCAGGGACTTGAAGCTGAAGCTTTCTTT.

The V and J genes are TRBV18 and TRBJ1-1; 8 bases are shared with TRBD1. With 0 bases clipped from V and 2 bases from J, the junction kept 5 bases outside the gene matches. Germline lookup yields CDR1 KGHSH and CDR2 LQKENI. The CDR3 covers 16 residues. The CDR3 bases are TGTGCCAGCTCACCACCGAGGGACAGGTTTAACACTGAAGCTTTCTTT. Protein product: CASSPPRDRFNTEAFF.

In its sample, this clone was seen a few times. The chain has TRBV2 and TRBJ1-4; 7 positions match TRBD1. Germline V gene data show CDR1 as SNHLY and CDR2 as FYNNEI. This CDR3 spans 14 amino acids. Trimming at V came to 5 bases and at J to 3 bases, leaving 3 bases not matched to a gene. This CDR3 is CASSRQGSNEKLFF. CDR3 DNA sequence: TGTGCCAGCAGTCGACAGGGATCTAATGAAAAACTGTTTTTT.

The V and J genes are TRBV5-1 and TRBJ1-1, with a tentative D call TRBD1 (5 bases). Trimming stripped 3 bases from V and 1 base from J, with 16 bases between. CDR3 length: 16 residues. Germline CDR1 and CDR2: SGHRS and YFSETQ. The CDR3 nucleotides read TGCGCCAGCAGCTGGGACCCAGCGGGCGGGAACACTGAAGCTTTCTTT. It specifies CASSWDPAGGNTEAFF.

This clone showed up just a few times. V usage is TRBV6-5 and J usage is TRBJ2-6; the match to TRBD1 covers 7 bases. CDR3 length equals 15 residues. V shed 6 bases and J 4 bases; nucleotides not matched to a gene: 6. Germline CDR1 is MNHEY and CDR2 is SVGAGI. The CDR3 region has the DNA TGTGCCAGCAGCCGAGACAGGGCCGGGGCCAACGTCCTGACTTTC. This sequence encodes CASSRDRAGANVLTF.

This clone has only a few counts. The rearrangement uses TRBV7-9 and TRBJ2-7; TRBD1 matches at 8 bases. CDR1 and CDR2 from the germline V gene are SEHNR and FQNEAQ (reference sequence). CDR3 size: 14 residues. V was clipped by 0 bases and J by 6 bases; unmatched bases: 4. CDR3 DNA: TGTGCCAGCAGCTTAGCCGGACAGGGCCTCGAGCAGTACTTC. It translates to CASSLAGQGLEQYF.

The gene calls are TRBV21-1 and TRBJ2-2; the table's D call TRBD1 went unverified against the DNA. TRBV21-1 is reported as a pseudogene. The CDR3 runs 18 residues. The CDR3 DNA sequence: TGTGCCAGCAGCAAATCTGTCTTGAGGACAGCTAACACCGGGGAGCTGTTTTTT. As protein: CASSKSVLRTANTGELFF.

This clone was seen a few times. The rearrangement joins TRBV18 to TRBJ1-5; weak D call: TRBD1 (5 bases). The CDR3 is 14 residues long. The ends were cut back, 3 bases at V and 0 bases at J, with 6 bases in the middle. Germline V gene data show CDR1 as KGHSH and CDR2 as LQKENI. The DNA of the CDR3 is TGTGCCAGCTCACCGACAGATAGCAATCAGCCCCAGCATTTT. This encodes CASSPTDSNQPQHF.

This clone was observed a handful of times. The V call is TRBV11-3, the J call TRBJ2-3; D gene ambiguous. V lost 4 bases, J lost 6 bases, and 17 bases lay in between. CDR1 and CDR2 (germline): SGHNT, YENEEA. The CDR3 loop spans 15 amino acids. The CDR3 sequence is CASSSLRGGLDTQYF. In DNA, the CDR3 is TGTGCCAGCAGCTCCTTGCGTGGCGGCCTTGATACGCAGTATTTT.

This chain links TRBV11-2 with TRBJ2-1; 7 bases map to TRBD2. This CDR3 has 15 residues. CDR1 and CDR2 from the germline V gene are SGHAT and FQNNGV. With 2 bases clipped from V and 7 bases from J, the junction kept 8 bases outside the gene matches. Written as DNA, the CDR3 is TGTGCCAGCAGCTTACGGGGGGAGGGCAGGAATGAGCAGTTCTTC. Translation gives CASSLRGEGRNEQFF.

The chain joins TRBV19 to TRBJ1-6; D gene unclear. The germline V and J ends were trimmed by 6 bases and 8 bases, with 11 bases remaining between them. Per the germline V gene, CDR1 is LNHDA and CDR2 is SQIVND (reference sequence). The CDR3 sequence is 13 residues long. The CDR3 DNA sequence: TGTGCCAGTAGGGAGGACTGGGATTCACCCCTCCACTTT. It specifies CASREDWDSPLHF.

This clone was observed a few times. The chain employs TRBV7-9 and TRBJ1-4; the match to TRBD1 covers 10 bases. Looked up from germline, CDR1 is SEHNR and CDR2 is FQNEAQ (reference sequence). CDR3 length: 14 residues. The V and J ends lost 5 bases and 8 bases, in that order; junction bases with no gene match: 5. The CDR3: CASSRQGAEEKLFF. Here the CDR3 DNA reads TGTGCCAGCAGCCGACAGGGGGCTGAGGAAAAACTGTTTTTT.